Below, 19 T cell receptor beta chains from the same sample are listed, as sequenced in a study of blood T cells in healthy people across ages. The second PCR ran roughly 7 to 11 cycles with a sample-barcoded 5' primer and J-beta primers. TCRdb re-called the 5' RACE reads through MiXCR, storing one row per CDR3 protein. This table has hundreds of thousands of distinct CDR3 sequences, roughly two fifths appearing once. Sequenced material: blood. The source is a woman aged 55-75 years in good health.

CDR3: CSAQKGFVNEQFF. Here the CDR3 DNA reads TGCAGTGCTCAGAAGGGGTTCGTAAATGAGCAGTTCTTC. The chain couples TRBV20-1 to TRBJ2-1; possible D gene TRBD1, 5 bases. Germline lookup yields CDR1 DFQATT and CDR2 SNEGSKA (reference sequence). Deletions cut 5 bases from V and 7 bases from J, with 15 bases between. The CDR3 consists of 13 residues.

The CDR3 is CASSGEGQGDYTF. The CDR3 DNA reads TGTGCCAGCAGCGGGGAAGGACAGGGCGACTACACCTTC. The chain employs TRBV7-9 and TRBJ1-2, with 8 nucleotides matching TRBD1. Looked up from germline, CDR1 is SEHNR and CDR2 is FQNEAQ (reference sequence). V lost 5 bases, J lost 10 bases, and 9 bases stayed unmatched. The CDR3 spans 13 residues.

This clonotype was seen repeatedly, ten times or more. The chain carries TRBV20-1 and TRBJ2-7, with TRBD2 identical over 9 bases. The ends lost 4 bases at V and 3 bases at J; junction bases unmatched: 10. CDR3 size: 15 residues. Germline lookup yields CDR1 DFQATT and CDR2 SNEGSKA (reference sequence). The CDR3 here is CSATSGLAQNYEQYF. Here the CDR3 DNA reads TGCAGTGCTACTTCGGGACTAGCCCAAAACTACGAGCAGTACTTC.

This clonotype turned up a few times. The CDR3: CASSLHGASEQYF. CDR3 sequence (DNA): TGTGCCAGCAGCTTACATGGGGCCTCCGAGCAGTACTTC. The chain is built from TRBV13 and TRBJ2-7; the D gene is possibly TRBD1 (5 bases). The CDR3 consists of 13 residues. Per germline, CDR1 PRHDT and CDR2 FYEKMQ (reference sequence). V dropped 2 bases and J dropped 6 bases, with 11 bases sitting between them.

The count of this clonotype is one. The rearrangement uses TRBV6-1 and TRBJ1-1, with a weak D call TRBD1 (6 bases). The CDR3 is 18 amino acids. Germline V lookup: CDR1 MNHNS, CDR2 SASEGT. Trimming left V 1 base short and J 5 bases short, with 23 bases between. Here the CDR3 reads CASSEDSGGVGARTEAFF. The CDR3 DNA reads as TGTGCCAGCAGTGAAGACTCCGGCGGGGTGGGGGCGCGAACTGAAGCTTTCTTT.

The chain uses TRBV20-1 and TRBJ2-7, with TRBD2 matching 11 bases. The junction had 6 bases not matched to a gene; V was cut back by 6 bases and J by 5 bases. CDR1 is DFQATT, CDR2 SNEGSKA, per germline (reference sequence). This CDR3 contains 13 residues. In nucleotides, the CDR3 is TGCAGTGCAGAACTAGCGGGAGTTAACGAGCAGTACTTC. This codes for CSAELAGVNEQYF.

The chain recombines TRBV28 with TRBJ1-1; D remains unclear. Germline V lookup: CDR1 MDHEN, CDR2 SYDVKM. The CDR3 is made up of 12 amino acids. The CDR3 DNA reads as TGTGGGGTCAGCGGGTTAAACACTGAAGCTTTCTTT. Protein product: CGVSGLNTEAFF.

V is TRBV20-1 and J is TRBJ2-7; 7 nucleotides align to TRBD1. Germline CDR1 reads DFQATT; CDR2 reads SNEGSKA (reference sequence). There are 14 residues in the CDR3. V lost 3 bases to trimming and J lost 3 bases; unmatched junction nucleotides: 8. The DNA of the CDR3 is TGCAGTGCTAGGTCAGGGGGACAGCTCTACGAGCAGTACTTC. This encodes CSARSGGQLYEQYF.

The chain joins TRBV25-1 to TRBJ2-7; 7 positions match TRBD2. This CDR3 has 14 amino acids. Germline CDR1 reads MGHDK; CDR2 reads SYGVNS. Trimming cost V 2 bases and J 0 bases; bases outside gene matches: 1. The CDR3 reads CASSEGGGSYEQYF. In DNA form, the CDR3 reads TGTGCCAGCAGTGAAGGGGGGGGCTCCTACGAGCAGTACTTC.

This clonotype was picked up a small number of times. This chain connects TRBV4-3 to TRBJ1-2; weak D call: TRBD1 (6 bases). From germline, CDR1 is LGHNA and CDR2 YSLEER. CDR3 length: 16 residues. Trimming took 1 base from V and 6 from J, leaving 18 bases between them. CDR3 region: CASSQARGRGENGYTF. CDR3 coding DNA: TGCGCCAGCAGCCAAGCCAGGGGACGGGGTGAAAATGGCTACACCTTC.

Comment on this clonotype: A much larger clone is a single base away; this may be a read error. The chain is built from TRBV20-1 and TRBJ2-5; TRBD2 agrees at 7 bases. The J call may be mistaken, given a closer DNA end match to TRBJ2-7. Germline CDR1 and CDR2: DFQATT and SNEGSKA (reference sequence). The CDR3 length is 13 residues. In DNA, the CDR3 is TGCAGTGCTAAACAAACTAGCGACGACGAGCAGTACTTC. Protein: CSAKQTSDDEQYF.

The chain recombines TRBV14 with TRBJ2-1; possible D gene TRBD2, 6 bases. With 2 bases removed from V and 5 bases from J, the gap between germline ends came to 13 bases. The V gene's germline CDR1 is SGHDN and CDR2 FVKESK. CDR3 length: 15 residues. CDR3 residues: CASSQLPGAHNEQFF. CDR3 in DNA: TGTGCCAGCAGCCAACTTCCGGGAGCCCACAATGAGCAGTTCTTC.

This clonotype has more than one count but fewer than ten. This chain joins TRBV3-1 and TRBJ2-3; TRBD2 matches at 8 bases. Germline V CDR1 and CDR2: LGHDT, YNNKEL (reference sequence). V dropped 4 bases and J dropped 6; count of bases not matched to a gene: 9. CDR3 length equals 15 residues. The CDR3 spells CASSLLSGSGDTQYF. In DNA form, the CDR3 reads TGTGCCAGCAGCCTTTTAAGCGGGAGTGGCGATACGCAGTATTTT.

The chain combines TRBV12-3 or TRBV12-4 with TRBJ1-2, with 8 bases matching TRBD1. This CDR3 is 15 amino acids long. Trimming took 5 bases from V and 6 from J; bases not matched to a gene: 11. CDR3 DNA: TGTGCCAGCAGTGGGGACAGGAGTTGGCAGAATGGCTACACCTTC. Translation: CASSGDRSWQNGYTF.

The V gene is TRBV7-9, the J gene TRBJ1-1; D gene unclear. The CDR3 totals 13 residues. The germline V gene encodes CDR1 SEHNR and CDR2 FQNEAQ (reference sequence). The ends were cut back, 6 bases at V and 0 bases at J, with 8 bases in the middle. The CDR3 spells CASRRAMNTEAFF. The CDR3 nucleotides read TGTGCCAGCAGGAGGGCGATGAACACTGAAGCTTTCTTT.

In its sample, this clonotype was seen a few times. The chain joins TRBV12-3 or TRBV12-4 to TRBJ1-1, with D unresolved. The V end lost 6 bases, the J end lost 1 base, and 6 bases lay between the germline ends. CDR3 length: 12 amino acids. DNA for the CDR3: TGTGCCAGCAGAGGCAGGAACACTGAAGCTTTCTTT. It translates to CASRGRNTEAFF.

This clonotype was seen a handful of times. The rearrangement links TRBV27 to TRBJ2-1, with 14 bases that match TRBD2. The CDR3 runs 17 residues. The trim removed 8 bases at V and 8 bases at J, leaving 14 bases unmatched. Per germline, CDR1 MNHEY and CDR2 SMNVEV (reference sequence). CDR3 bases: TGTGCCAGCCTTCCAACGGGACTAGCGGGAGTAAGGGATGAGCAGTTCTTC. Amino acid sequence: CASLPTGLAGVRDEQFF.

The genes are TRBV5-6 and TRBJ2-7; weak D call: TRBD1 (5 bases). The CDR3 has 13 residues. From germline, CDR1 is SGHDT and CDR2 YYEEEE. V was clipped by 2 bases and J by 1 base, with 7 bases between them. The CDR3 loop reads CASSFKGSYEQYF. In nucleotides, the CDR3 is TGTGCCAGCAGCTTCAAGGGGTCCTACGAGCAGTACTTC.

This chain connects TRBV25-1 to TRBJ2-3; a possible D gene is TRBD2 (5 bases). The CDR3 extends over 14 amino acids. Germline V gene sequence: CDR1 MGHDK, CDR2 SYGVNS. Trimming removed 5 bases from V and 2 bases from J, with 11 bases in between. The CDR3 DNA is TGTGCCAGCAGTATACTAGACGCCACAGATACGCAGTATTTT. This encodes CASSILDATDTQYF. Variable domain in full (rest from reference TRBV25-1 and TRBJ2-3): EADIYQTPRYLVIGTGKKITLECSQTMGHDKMYWYQQDPGMELHLIHYSYGVNSTEKGDLSSESTVSRIRTEHFPLTLESARPSHTSQYLCASSILDATDTQYFGPGTRLTVL.